The source of this T cell receptor (beta chain) is a study of human T cells and chemical hapten exposure. Ten or more counts support this clonotype. What it recognizes is unknown. Study results and limitations: The number of TCRs over 1 in 1000 frequency stayed unchanged after DPC.

Time point of the sample: pre-sensitization, week 0. Described treatment: therapeutic diphenylcyclopropenone sensitization with weekly scalp DPC. V lost 6 bases, J lost 0 bases, and 18 bases lay in between. The CDR3 is 17 residues long. The germline CDR1 and CDR2 sequences are MNHNS and SASEGT. TCRdb reanalysed the RACE reads using MiXCR and keeps one entry per CDR3 protein. The data show under 90,000 distinct CDR3 sequences, approximately 9.9% seen once. This TCR was recovered from a woman in her forties with alopecia areata. Some clones in this sample may be carry-over from other donors' samples. The chain employs TRBV6-1 and TRBJ1-5; D is possibly TRBD1 (6 bases). The source material was whole blood, sampled in connection with sensitization to the hapten diphenylcyclopropenone (DPC). The CDR3 DNA follows: TGTGCCAGCAGCTTAGTGGGGGGCCGAACTAGCAATCAGCCCCAGCATTTT. It is translated as CASSLVGGRTSNQPQHF.